These T cell receptor beta chains were read from a single sample in a study of neurological immune-mediated disorders. TCRdb called the 5' RACE reads again in MiXCR, with one record for every CDR3 protein. The table has approximately 70,000 distinct CDR3 sequences, roughly a tenth seen once. Sequencing input: PBMCs. The receptors were gathered from a man younger than 40 in good health. Each CDR3 is given with its conserved first and last residue. D genes are given only for firm matches. Clone size is stated in some rows and not others, as once, few, many or a class when expanded.

CDR3aa: CASSVGQGGEQYF
CDR3nt: TGTGCCAGCAGCGTTGGACAGGGCGGCGAGCAGTACTTC
abundance: many
d_gene: TRBD1
j_gene: TRBJ2-7
v_gene: TRBV7-2

CDR3aa: CSVDLPSGRSYEQYF
CDR3nt: TGCAGCGTTGATCTTCCTAGCGGGAGATCCTACGAGCAGTACTTC
abundance: many
d_gene: TRBD2
j_gene: TRBJ2-7
v_gene: TRBV29-1

CDR3aa: CASRKPPGELFF
CDR3nt: TGTGCCAGCAGAAAACCACCCGGGGAGCTGTTTTTT
abundance: many
d_gene: .
j_gene: TRBJ2-2
v_gene: TRBV28

CDR3aa: CASSPQGRSTEAFF
CDR3nt: TGTGCCAGCAGCCCACAGGGGCGGAGTACTGAAGCTTTCTTT
abundance: many
d_gene: TRBD1
j_gene: TRBJ1-1
v_gene: TRBV28

CDR3aa: CASSFPGTSSTGELFF
CDR3nt: TGTGCCAGCAGCTTCCCCGGGACTAGCAGTACCGGGGAGCTGTTTTTT
abundance: many
d_gene: TRBD2
j_gene: TRBJ2-2
v_gene: TRBV7-8

CDR3aa: CASSLERFPPGNSPLHF
CDR3nt: TGTGCCAGCAGTTTAGAGCGGTTTCCCCCGGGGAATTCACCCCTCCACTTT
abundance: many
d_gene: .
j_gene: TRBJ1-6
v_gene: TRBV12-3/TRBV12-4

CDR3aa: CASSKTPGGNQPQHF
CDR3nt: TGTGCCAGCAGTAAGACCCCAGGGGGAAATCAGCCCCAGCATTTT
abundance: many
d_gene: TRBD1
j_gene: TRBJ1-5
v_gene: TRBV12-3/TRBV12-4

CDR3aa: CASSLEYPGQGQETQYF
CDR3nt: TGTGCCAGCAGCTTAGAATACCCGGGACAGGGACAAGAGACCCAGTACTTC
abundance: .
d_gene: TRBD1
j_gene: TRBJ2-5
v_gene: TRBV7-8

CDR3aa: CSAYRPGQTSGNTIYF
CDR3nt: TGCAGTGCCTACCGACCGGGACAGACCTCTGGAAACACCATATATTTT
abundance: few
d_gene: TRBD1
j_gene: TRBJ1-3
v_gene: TRBV20-1

CDR3aa: CASSTAGGSSYEQYF
CDR3nt: TGTGCCAGCAGCACCGCTGGGGGGAGCTCCTACGAGCAGTACTTC
abundance: many
d_gene: .
j_gene: TRBJ2-7
v_gene: TRBV7-2

CDR3aa: CASSGGQGRGYGYTF
CDR3nt: TGCGCCAGCAGCGGGGGACAGGGTCGAGGATATGGCTACACCTTC
abundance: few
d_gene: TRBD1
j_gene: TRBJ1-2
v_gene: TRBV5-1

CDR3aa: CASSLLVDSSYNEQFF
CDR3nt: TGTGCCAGCAGTTTACTCGTGGACAGCTCCTACAATGAGCAGTTCTTC
abundance: few
d_gene: .
j_gene: TRBJ2-1
v_gene: TRBV6-6

CDR3aa: CASSPLLSTDTQYF
CDR3nt: TGTGCCAGCAGCCCTCTCCTTAGCACAGATACGCAGTATTTT
abundance: many
d_gene: .
j_gene: TRBJ2-3
v_gene: TRBV9

CDR3aa: CASSPRTTATNEKLFF
CDR3nt: TGTGCCAGCTCACCAAGAACAACGGCAACTAATGAAAAACTGTTTTTT
abundance: few
d_gene: .
j_gene: TRBJ1-4
v_gene: TRBV18

CDR3aa: CSARNSDSHQETQYF
CDR3nt: TGCAGTGCTAGAAATAGCGACAGCCACCAAGAGACCCAGTACTTC
abundance: many
d_gene: .
j_gene: TRBJ2-5
v_gene: TRBV20-1

CDR3aa: CSALRGGPLDNEQFF
CDR3nt: TGCAGTGCTCTTCGGGGGGGACCTCTTGACAATGAGCAGTTCTTC
abundance: many
d_gene: TRBD2
j_gene: TRBJ2-1
v_gene: TRBV20-1

CDR3aa: CASTTPPGQGSDSGNTIYF
CDR3nt: TGTGCCAGCACCACACCCCCGGGACAGGGTTCCGACTCTGGAAACACCATATATTTT
abundance: .
d_gene: TRBD1
j_gene: TRBJ1-3
v_gene: TRBV28

CDR3aa: CSAVAGAINEQFF
CDR3nt: TGCAGCGCCGTAGCGGGAGCTATAAATGAGCAGTTCTTC
abundance: few
d_gene: TRBD2
j_gene: TRBJ2-1
v_gene: TRBV29-1